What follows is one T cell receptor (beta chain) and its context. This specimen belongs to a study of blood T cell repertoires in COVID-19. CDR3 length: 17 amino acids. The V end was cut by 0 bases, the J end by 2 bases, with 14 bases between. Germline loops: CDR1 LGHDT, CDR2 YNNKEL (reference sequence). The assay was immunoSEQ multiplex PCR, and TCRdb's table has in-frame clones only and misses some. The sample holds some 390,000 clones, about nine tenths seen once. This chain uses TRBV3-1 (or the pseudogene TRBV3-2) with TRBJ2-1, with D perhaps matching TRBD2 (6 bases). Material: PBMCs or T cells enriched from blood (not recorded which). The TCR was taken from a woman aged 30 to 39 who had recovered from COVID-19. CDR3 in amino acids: CASSQDWGREPYNEQFF. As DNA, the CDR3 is TGTGCCAGCAGCCAAGATTGGGGACGGGAGCCCTACAATGAGCAGTTCTTC.